These 8 T cell receptor beta chains originate from one sample sequenced in a study of blood T cell repertoires in COVID-19 (dated by TCRdb to 2020 to 2022). The protocol used for the library was the immunoSEQ multiplex PCR assay. TCRdb stores this immuneACCESS table with in-frame sequences only. Part of the clones is absent; in the studies checked, under half of the shortfall reflects unresolved V genes, and no reason is known for the rest. The sample records about 240,000 clones, around 87% of which are singletons. The ten most abundant clones make up around 7.8% of the sample. The sample was peripheral blood. The receptors were gathered from a man in his 60s who had recovered from COVID-19.

The J gene is TRBJ2-7, the V gene TRBV15; a possible D gene is TRBD2 (5 bases). Trimming took off 0 bases at V and 0 bases at J, with 9 bases between the two ends. The CDR3 is 15 amino acids. Germline CDR1 LNHNV, CDR2 YYDKDF (reference sequence). CDR3 DNA sequence: TGTGCCACCAGCAGAGATCGTGGAGGCTCCTACGAGCAGTACGTC. Translation: CATSRDRGGSYEQYV.

The rearrangement links TRBV24-1 to TRBJ2-7; the match to TRBD2 covers 7 bases. The CDR3 loop spans 16 amino acids. V shed 5 bases and J 2 bases; nucleotides not matched to a gene: 11. CDR1 is KGHDR and CDR2 is SFDVKD in the germline V gene. The CDR3 region is CATSGSVGGKPYEQYF. DNA for the CDR3: TGTGCCACCAGTGGCTCAGTGGGAGGGAAGCCCTACGAGCAGTACTTC.

This clone has just a few counts. The genes are TRBV30 and TRBJ1-1; possible D gene TRBD1, 6 bases. Germline assignment: CDR1 GTSNPN and CDR2 SVGIG (reference sequence). The CDR3 loop spans 15 amino acids. With 3 bases removed from V and 6 bases from J, the gap between germline ends came to 20 bases. The CDR3 here is CAWRGSLQGRAEAFF. The CDR3 region has the DNA TGTGCCTGGAGAGGGAGCTTACAGGGAAGGGCTGAAGCTTTCTTT.

The V gene is TRBV7-2, the J gene TRBJ2-1, with 14 bases identical to TRBD2. The germline CDR1 and CDR2 sequences are SGHTA and FQGNSA. The trim removed 3 bases at V and 10 bases at J, leaving 5 bases unmatched. The CDR3 contains 15 residues. The CDR3 nucleotides are TGTGCCAGCAGCTTCGGACTAGCGGGGGGCGGGGAGCAGTTCTTC. It translates to CASSFGLAGGGEQFF.

This clone came up once. V usage is TRBV14 and J usage is TRBJ2-1; maybe TRBD2 (6 bases). Germline CDR1 is SGHDN and CDR2 is FVKESK. The CDR3 runs to 13 residues. Trimming left V 5 bases short and J 10 bases short, with 15 bases between. In DNA, the CDR3 is TGTGCCAGCAGCAGGGGACCTAGCGTGGAGCAGTTCTTC. Its protein product is CASSRGPSVEQFF.

V usage is TRBV3-1 (or the pseudogene TRBV3-2) and J usage is TRBJ1-5; no firm D call. The CDR3 consists of 14 residues. The germline CDR1 and CDR2 sequences are LGHDT and YNNKEL (reference sequence). V was clipped by 3 bases and J by 2 bases, with 8 bases between them. This CDR3 reads CASSHSVGNQPQHF. In DNA form, the CDR3 reads TGTGCCAGCAGCCATAGTGTGGGCAATCAGCCCCAGCATTTT.

The chain couples TRBV5-5 to TRBJ2-7; D remains ambiguous. Trimming stripped 2 bases from V and 4 bases from J, with 13 bases between. This CDR3 has 14 residues. CDR1 and CDR2 (germline): SGHKS, YYEKEE (reference sequence). The CDR3 bases are TGTGCCAGCAGCTTTTCACAGTACCTTTACGAGCAGTACTTC. Translation gives CASSFSQYLYEQYF.

This chain connects TRBV11-2 to TRBJ2-7; possibly TRBD1 for D (6 bases). This CDR3 is 16 amino acids long. Germline V gene lookup returns CDR1 SGHAT and CDR2 FQNNGV. V was clipped by 2 bases and J by 0 bases, with 14 bases between them. The CDR3 DNA reads TGTGCCAGCAGCTTATTTCTGGGGGACACCTCCTACGAGCAGTACGTC. Translation: CASSLFLGDTSYEQYV.